This T cell receptor beta chain was identified during a study of shared clonotypes between healthy human individuals. Method: immunoSEQ multiplex PCR; TCRdb's copy keeps in-frame clones and lacks some. This table has 950,000 to 1,100,000 clones, more than 65% appearing once. The CDR3 is 14 residues long. The sequenced sample was memory CD4+ T cells sorted from blood. The subset was: CD45RA-negative fraction. The origin of this receptor is a man younger than 35 in good health. V gene TRBV21-1 combines with J gene TRBJ2-5; the tabulated D call, TRBD2, remains unverified against the DNA. TRBV21-1 corresponds to a pseudogene. Written as DNA, the CDR3 is TGTGCCATATCTAGCGGGCAGTACCAAGAGACCCAGTACTTC. This translates into CAISSGQYQETQYF.